Listed below are T cell receptor beta chains from one sample, sequenced in a study of blood T cell repertoires in COVID-19. Assay used: immunoSEQ multiplex PCR; TCRdb lists only in-frame clones, some missing. The sample records about 270,000 clones, 80% to 90% being singletons. Source material: PBMCs or T cells enriched from blood (not recorded which). These receptors were obtained from a woman aged 18 to 35 who had recovered from COVID-19. Each CDR3 is given with its conserved first and last residue. A D gene is named only where the DNA matches it firmly. The size field is filled for only some rows; it gives once, few, many or a size class.

abundance	v_gene	j_gene	d_gene	CDR3aa	CDR3nt
few	TRBV5-5	TRBJ1-1	TRBD1	CASSAPGQGPTEAFF	TGTGCCAGCAGCGCTCCGGGACAGGGTCCAACTGAAGCTTTCTTT
NA	TRBV28	TRBJ1-5	TRBD1	CASSFFSITGGLSNQPQHF	TGTGCCAGCAGTTTTTTCTCAATAACAGGGGGTCTTAGCAATCAGCCCCAGCATTTT
NA	TRBV6-1	TRBJ2-7	NA	CASSEPGFPYEQYF	TGTGCCAGCAGTGAACCCGGGTTTCCCTACGAGCAGTACTTC
NA	TRBV10-3	TRBJ1-2	TRBD1	CAISGAPGGGDYGYTF	TGTGCCATCAGTGGGGCGCCAGGGGGTGGTGACTATGGCTACACCTTC
NA	TRBV28	TRBJ2-1	TRBD2	CASSSSGGSYNEQFF	TGTGCCAGCAGTTCTAGCGGGGGTTCCTACAATGAGCAGTTCTTC
NA	TRBV5-1	TRBJ2-5	NA	CASSGATASETQYF	TGCGCCAGCAGCGGGGCGACAGCTTCCGAGACCCAGTACTTC
NA	TRBV5-4	TRBJ2-1	TRBD2	CASSPRLAGGFEQFF	TGTGCCAGCAGCCCCCGTTTGGCGGGGGGGTTTGAGCAGTTCTTC
NA	TRBV27	TRBJ2-5	NA	CASSLSTSLYETQYF	TGTGCCAGCAGTTTATCCACTAGCCTGTATGAGACCCAGTACTTC
NA	TRBV27	TRBJ1-1	TRBD1	CASSLTGTGGTEAFF	TGTGCCAGCAGTTTAACAGGGACAGGCGGCACTGAAGCTTTCTTT
NA	TRBV21-1	TRBJ2-2	NA	CASSKALGGQENTGELFF	TGTGCCAGCAGCAAAGCCCTAGGGGGACAGGAGAACACCGGGGAGCTGTTTTTT
NA	TRBV6-5	TRBJ2-5	NA	CASARSGVQETQYF	TGTGCCAGCGCTCGATCAGGGGTCCAAGAGACCCAGTACTTC
NA	TRBV23-1	TRBJ1-2	NA	CASTRARMSLCYGYTF	TGCGCCAGCACCAGGGCTAGGATGAGTTTGTGCTATGGCTACACCTTC
NA	TRBV15	TRBJ1-2	NA	CATSVFPGSYTF	TGTGCCACCAGCGTATTCCCGGGATCTTACACCTTC
NA	TRBV5-4	TRBJ1-6	NA	CASSLGGNSPLHF	TGTGCCAGCAGCTTGGGAGGTAATTCACCCCTCCACTTT
NA	TRBV5-1	TRBJ2-5	TRBD2	CASSLSGGYQETQYF	TGCGCCAGCAGCTTGTCGGGGGGGTACCAAGAGACCCAGTACTTC
NA	TRBV5-1	TRBJ1-2	TRBD1	CASRTDRTNYGYTF	TGCGCCAGCAGAACGGACAGGACAAACTATGGCTACACCTTC
NA	TRBV3-1/TRBV3-2	TRBJ1-1	NA	CASSQSQGFGNTEAFF	TGTGCCAGCAGCCAATCCCAGGGTTTCGGCAACACTGAAGCTTTCTTT
once	TRBV5-1	TRBJ1-1	TRBD1	CASSLGDRGLVTEAFF	TGCGCCAGCAGCCTAGGGGACAGGGGATTGGTAACTGAAGCTTTCTTT
NA	TRBV21-1	TRBJ1-2	NA	CASSKRTAFGGYTF	TGTGCCAGCAGCAAACGGACAGCCTTCGGTGGCTACACCTTC
NA	TRBV12-3/TRBV12-4	TRBJ2-5	TRBD2	CASSFGGVETQYF	TGTGCCAGCAGTTTTGGGGGGGTAGAGACCCAGTACTTC
NA	TRBV11-2	TRBJ2-7	TRBD1	CASSPWDRAYEQYF	TGTGCCAGCAGCCCCTGGGACAGAGCGTACGAGCAGTACTTC
many	TRBV3-1/TRBV3-2	TRBJ1-2	TRBD1	CASSLAQGIYGYTF	TGTGCCAGCAGCCTCGCACAGGGGATATATGGCTACACCTTC
NA	TRBV7-2	TRBJ2-7	TRBD2	CASSHTSGESYEQYF	TGTGCCAGCAGCCATACTAGCGGGGAGTCATACGAGCAGTACTTC
NA	TRBV20-1	TRBJ2-1	NA	CSASSRGAGSEQFF	TGCAGTGCTAGTTCCAGGGGTGCGGGCAGTGAGCAGTTCTTC
once	TRBV11-3	TRBJ1-6	NA	CASSLSGGNSPLHF	TGTGCCAGCAGCTTGTCTGGGGGGAATTCACCCCTCCACTTT
NA	TRBV4-1	TRBJ2-7	NA	CASSYYEQYF	TGCGCCAGCAGTTACTACGAGCAGTACTTC
NA	TRBV5-6	TRBJ2-3	TRBD1	CASSLYLTGFGDTQYF	TGTGCCAGCAGCTTATACCTGACAGGGTTCGGAGATACGCAGTATTTT
NA	TRBV27	TRBJ2-3	NA	CASSLGLDTDTQYF	TGTGCCAGCAGTTTGGGACTCGACACAGATACGCAGTATTTT
NA	TRBV9	TRBJ2-4	NA	CASSVGGTKNIQYF	TGTGCCAGCAGCGTAGGCGGGACCAAAAACATTCAGTACTTC
NA	TRBV4-1	TRBJ2-2	NA	CASSPGKKTGELFF	TGCGCCAGCAGCCCCGGGAAAAAAACCGGGGAGCTGTTTTTT
NA	TRBV19	TRBJ2-2	NA	CASNIVGAPTGELFF	TGTGCCAGTAACATTGTGGGCGCCCCGACCGGGGAGCTGTTTTTT
NA	TRBV9	TRBJ2-2	TRBD2	CASSVDPWSGANTGELFF	TGTGCCAGCAGCGTAGATCCTTGGAGCGGGGCCAACACCGGGGAGCTGTTTTTT
NA	TRBV6-5	TRBJ1-2	TRBD1	CAISRDRDHYGYTF	TGTGCCATTTCCCGGGACAGGGACCACTATGGCTACACCTTC
once	TRBV2	TRBJ1-5	NA	CASSQSDSGNQPQHF	TGTGCCAGCAGTCAATCGGACTCTGGCAATCAGCCCCAGCATTTT
NA	TRBV5-1	TRBJ2-2	TRBD2	CASSPYSGGNTGELFF	TGCGCCAGCAGCCCCTACAGCGGGGGGAACACCGGGGAGCTGTTTTTT
NA	TRBV10-1	TRBJ1-1	NA	CASSEPSGLGAAFF	TGCGCCAGCAGTGAGCCGTCGGGGTTGGGGGCTGCTTTCTTT
NA	TRBV21-1	TRBJ1-5	NA	CASSKPEGSNQPQHF	TGTGCCAGCAGCAAGCCGGAGGGGAGCAATCAGCCCCAGCATTTT
few	TRBV5-1	TRBJ2-3	NA	CASSLEPTTGTDTQYF	TGCGCCAGCAGCTTAGAGCCTACAACAGGCACAGATACGCAGTATTTT
NA	TRBV19	TRBJ2-2	NA	CASSMAARAGDTGELFF	TGTGCCAGTAGTATGGCCGCGAGGGCAGGGGACACCGGGGAGCTGTTTTTT
NA	TRBV5-1	TRBJ2-5	NA	CASSPGPGQETQYF	TGCGCCAGCAGCCCCGGTCCCGGGCAAGAGACCCAGTACTTC
NA	TRBV18	TRBJ2-7	TRBD1	CASEGQGTDEQYF	TGTGCCAGCGAGGGACAGGGGACCGACGAGCAGTACTTC
NA	TRBV9	TRBJ1-5	NA	CASSVTGNSNQPQHF	TGTGCCAGCAGCGTGACTGGTAATAGCAATCAGCCCCAGCATTTT
NA	TRBV19	TRBJ1-2	NA	CASSISGRYGYTF	TGTGCCAGTAGTATATCAGGGCGCTATGGCTACACCTTC
NA	TRBV5-1	TRBJ2-3	NA	CASSSQGAQYF	TGCGCCAGCAGTTCTCAGGGTGCCCAGTATTTT
NA	TRBV7-2	TRBJ2-2	NA	CASSLVMGSGSTGELFF	TGTGCCAGCAGCTTAGTAATGGGTAGCGGATCGACCGGGGAGCTGTTTTTT
once	TRBV4-1	TRBJ2-1	NA	CASSQSGWQFF	TGCGCCAGCAGCCAATCAGGGTGGCAGTTCTTC
once	TRBV9	TRBJ2-7	TRBD1	CASSVGTGRYEQYF	TGTGCCAGCAGCGTTGGGACAGGGAGGTACGAGCAGTACTTC
NA	TRBV6-5	TRBJ1-5	NA	CASSPRDTQPQHF	TGTGCCAGCAGTCCCCGGGACACTCAGCCCCAGCATTTT
NA	TRBV11-2	TRBJ1-2	TRBD1	CASSSLEDRGVYGYTF	TGTGCCAGCAGCTCCCTTGAAGACAGGGGAGTCTATGGCTACACCTTC
once	TRBV19	TRBJ1-2	NA	CASSHRVSDYGYTF	TGTGCCAGTAGCCACAGGGTTTCGGACTATGGCTACACCTTC
NA	TRBV4-1	TRBJ1-2	TRBD1	CASSPTGISNYGYTF	TGCGCCAGCAGCCCGACAGGGATTTCTAACTATGGCTACACCTTC
NA	TRBV6-5	TRBJ1-1	NA	CASSYLTADMHTEAFF	TGTGCCAGCAGTTATCTGACAGCCGACATGCACACTGAAGCTTTCTTT
NA	TRBV24-1	TRBJ1-5	TRBD1	CATSDTGDQPQHF	TGTGCCACCAGTGATACAGGGGATCAGCCCCAGCATTTT
NA	TRBV28	TRBJ1-1	NA	CASSSSGVAFF	TGTGCCAGCAGTTCCTCAGGGGTGGCTTTCTTT
NA	TRBV19	TRBJ1-2	TRBD1	CASSRLGTANYGYTF	TGTGCCAGTAGTCGTTTAGGGACAGCTAACTATGGCTACACCTTC